The 19 T cell receptor beta chains below come from one sample, sequenced in a study of blood T cell repertoires in COVID-19. Sequencing used immunoSEQ multiplex PCR; TCRdb keeps in-frame clones, though not all of them. This sample yields about 340,000 clones, of which approximately 86% are seen a single time; under 8.5% belongs to the top ten. The specimen sequenced was peripheral blood. The receptors derive from an older woman with COVID-19, enrolled during active disease.

The chain couples TRBV5-6 to TRBJ2-7; possibly TRBD2 for D (6 bases). CDR3 length: 14 amino acids. Per germline, CDR1 SGHDT and CDR2 YYEEEE. V was clipped by 0 bases and J by 2 bases, with 9 bases between them. In nucleotides, the CDR3 is TGTGCCAGCAGCTTGGTCGGAGGGGCCTACGAGCAGTACTTC. This sequence encodes CASSLVGGAYEQYF.

The chain recombines TRBV7-2 with TRBJ1-2; D unclear. The V gene's germline CDR1 is SGHTA and CDR2 FQGNSA. With 8 bases removed from V and 4 bases from J, the gap between germline ends came to 17 bases. CDR3 length equals 14 residues. CDR3 in amino acids: CASSPAELAYGYTF. For the CDR3, the DNA is TGTGCCAGCTCCCCGGCCGAACTAGCCTATGGCTACACCTTC.

J is TRBJ2-5 and V is TRBV5-1, with TRBD1 matching over 7 bases. V trimming: 1 base; J trimming: 4 bases; junction bases outside the gene matches: 4. The germline V gene encodes CDR1 SGHRS and CDR2 YFSETQ. The CDR3 is 14 amino acids. The CDR3 here is CASSLQGDGETQYF. DNA of the CDR3: TGCGCCAGCAGCTTGCAGGGGGACGGAGAGACCCAGTACTTC.

The chain links TRBV10-3 to TRBJ2-1; 8 nucleotides match TRBD2. With 10 bases clipped from V and 3 bases from J, the junction kept 8 bases outside the gene matches. This CDR3 is 14 amino acids long. CDR1 is ENHRY and CDR2 is SYGVKD in the germline V gene. The CDR3 reads CATSPSGYYNEQFF. Written as DNA, the CDR3 is TGTGCCACCTCCCCTAGCGGGTACTACAATGAGCAGTTCTTC.

This chain links TRBV29-1 with TRBJ2-7; D gene ambiguous. Germline lookup yields CDR1 SQVTM and CDR2 ANQGSEA. V was cut by 5 bases and J by 6 bases, with 11 bases left in between. This CDR3 comprises 11 residues. The CDR3 bases are TGCAGCGTTCCAGTGGGCCCCGAGCAGTACTTC. It codes for CSVPVGPEQYF.

This chain uses TRBV28 with TRBJ2-1; a weak D match, TRBD1 (6 bases). With 9 bases removed from V and 6 bases from J, the gap between germline ends came to 18 bases. The germline gives CDR1 MDHEN, CDR2 SYDVKM. CDR3 length: 14 amino acids. CDR3 sequence reads: CASHSGQGGNEQFF. In DNA form, the CDR3 reads TGTGCCAGTCATTCAGGGCAAGGGGGCAATGAGCAGTTCTTC.

This clone is a singleton in its sample. V usage is TRBV19 and J usage is TRBJ2-1, with 7 positions matching TRBD2. Trimming at V came to 9 bases and at J to 0 bases, leaving 2 bases not matched to a gene. The CDR3 length is 13 residues. In germline, CDR1 is LNHDA, CDR2 SQIVND (reference sequence). The CDR3 reads CASGGSSYNEQFF. The DNA for the CDR3 is TGTGCCAGCGGGGGGAGCTCCTACAATGAGCAGTTCTTC.

This CDR3 is CASSSRDRVRGYTF. The DNA of the CDR3 is TGTGCCAGCAGTTCACGGGACAGGGTTAGGGGCTACACCTTC. This chain joins TRBV7-6 and TRBJ1-2; TRBD1 aligns across 9 bases. V lost 6 bases to trimming and J lost 8 bases; unmatched junction nucleotides: 10. The CDR3 has 14 residues. Germline values: CDR1 SGHVS, CDR2 FNYEAQ.

CDR3 in DNA: TGTGCTAGTGGTTCCAGAGACAGGGGGCCCTACGAGCAGTACTTC. It specifies CASGSRDRGPYEQYF. This sequence joins TRBV12-5 and TRBJ2-7; TRBD1 matches at 10 bases. The CDR3 loop spans 15 amino acids. Germline CDR1 LGHNT, CDR2 FRNRAP. V trimming: 4 bases; J trimming: 2 bases; junction bases outside the gene matches: 5. The whole variable domain, remainder taken from reference TRBV12-5 and TRBJ2-7, is DARVTQTPRHKVTEMGQEVTMRCQPILGHNTVFWYRQTMMQGLELLAYFRNRAPLDDSGMPKDRFSAEMPDATLATLKIQPSEPRDSAVYFCASGSRDRGPYEQYFGPGTRLTVT.

Only one count was recorded for this clone. The chain carries TRBV6-6 and TRBJ1-5; D perhaps matches TRBD1 (6 bases). This CDR3 has 17 residues. V shed 5 bases and J shed 6 bases, with 23 bases lying between them. Looked up from germline, CDR1 is MNHNY and CDR2 is SVGAGI (reference sequence). The CDR3 sequence: CASSPSPWTVDLQPQHF. The CDR3, as DNA: TGTGCCAGCAGTCCGAGCCCCTGGACAGTCGATCTTCAGCCCCAGCATTTT.

The rearrangement joins TRBV6-2 or TRBV6-3 to TRBJ1-1; TRBD1 matches at 9 bases. This CDR3 region has 14 residues. J gave up 5 bases and V 7 bases, and 8 bases lay outside the gene matches. CDR1 and CDR2 from the germline V gene are MNHEY and SVGEGT. CDR3 sequence (DNA): TGTGCCAGCACCCCGGGACAGGGAGGGACTGAAGCTTTCTTT. Translating it yields CASTPGQGGTEAFF.

The chain joins TRBV4-1 to TRBJ1-3, with no clear D. Deletions cut 4 bases from V and 4 bases from J, with 14 bases between. Germline V lookup: CDR1 MGHRA, CDR2 YSYEKL. This CDR3 region has 15 residues. The CDR3 region has the DNA TGCGCCAGCAGCCTCCGCCCCGAGATCGGAAACACCATATATTTT. It translates to CASSLRPEIGNTIYF.

The chain uses TRBV3-1 (or the pseudogene TRBV3-2) and TRBJ1-3; D not certain. The CDR3 is 14 residues long. The V end was cut by 1 base, the J end by 0 bases, with 4 bases between. CDR1 is LGHDT and CDR2 is YNNKEL in the germline V gene (reference sequence). The CDR3 region is CASSQAYSGNTIYF. The DNA for the CDR3 is TGTGCCAGCAGCCAAGCGTACTCTGGAAACACCATATATTTT.

V is TRBV11-3 and J is TRBJ2-3; 16 bases are a match to TRBD2. The V and J ends lost 3 bases and 1 base, in that order; junction bases with no gene match: 4. Germline CDR1 reads SGHNT; CDR2 reads YENEEA. This CDR3 contains 18 residues. CDR3 amino acids: CASSLGLAGGQGTDTQYF. The CDR3 DNA is TGTGCCAGCAGCTTGGGACTAGCGGGGGGGCAAGGCACAGATACGCAGTATTTT.

The V and J genes are TRBV6-6 and TRBJ2-5; TRBD1 agrees at 9 bases. The CDR3 totals 14 residues. With V trimmed by 5 bases and J by 5 bases, 6 bases remained unmatched. Germline V CDR1 and CDR2: MNHNY, SVGAGI (reference sequence). The CDR3 coding sequence is TGTGCCAGCAGTCGGACAGGGGAAAAGGAGACCCAGTACTTC. This encodes CASSRTGEKETQYF.

This clone was recorded at least ten times. V gene TRBV6-5 combines with J gene TRBJ2-7, with TRBD2 identical over 8 bases. V lost 11 bases, J lost 6 bases, and 15 bases stayed unmatched. CDR3 length: 14 residues. The germline CDR1 and CDR2 sequences are MNHEY and SVGAGI. CDR3 sequence (DNA): TGTGCCTCCCGGCGGGAGTTCCGGGGGGGCGAGCAGTACTTC. Translation: CASRREFRGGEQYF.

The chain couples TRBV5-4 to TRBJ2-7; 11 positions agree with TRBD2. The J segment lost 3 bases and the V segment lost 2 bases, leaving 1 base of the junction unmatched. The CDR3 consists of 14 residues. The V gene's germline CDR1 is SGHNT and CDR2 YYREEE (reference sequence). CDR3 sequence (DNA): TGTGCCAGCAGCTTTGGGACTAGCGGCTACGAGCAGTACTTC. This codes for CASSFGTSGYEQYF.

The J gene is TRBJ1-5, the V gene TRBV4-1; D ambiguous. The length of the CDR3 is 18 residues. V shed 0 bases and J shed 0 bases, with 15 bases lying between them. Germline V gene data show CDR1 as MGHRA and CDR2 as YSYEKL. In DNA, the CDR3 is TGCGCCAGCAGCCAAGACCCGACTGCGGAGGGTAGCAATCAGCCCCAGCATTTT. Protein product: CASSQDPTAEGSNQPQHF.

V usage is TRBV5-8 and J usage is TRBJ1-1; D call uncertain. CDR3 size: 13 residues. Trimming cost V 0 bases and J 13 bases, with 16 bases left between them. Germline V gene sequence: CDR1 SGHTS, CDR2 YDEGEE. The CDR3 loop is CASSLVALEEVFF. The CDR3 nucleotides are TGTGCCAGCAGCTTGGTCGCGCTGGAAGAGGTTTTCTTT.